This T cell receptor beta chain was identified during a study of blood T cells in healthy people across ages. Study findings and constraints: Fewer expanded clones and more diversity marked long-lived versus aged donors.

Germline-derived CDR1 and CDR2 are SGHRS and YFSETQ. This CDR3 has 15 amino acids. As to this clonotype: Its antigen is currently unknown. One end of the junction does not line up with germline, which may come from a read error.

Sample-barcoded 5' priming and a J-beta primer mix drove a second PCR of 7 to 11 cycles. Using its own MiXCR run on the 5' RACE reads, TCRdb lists one record per CDR3 protein. This repertoire shows about 780,000 distinct CDR3 sequences, more than 35% found once; its top ten account for roughly 20%. The clonotype comes from a man older than 75 in good health. Specimen: blood. This rearrangement joins TRBV5-1 to TRBJ2-5, with 9 bases identical to TRBD1. The CDR3 region has the DNA TGCGCCAGCAGCTACCGGGACAGGGACCAAGAGGCCCAGTACTTC. Protein product: CASSYRDRDQEAQYF.